Detailed here is one T cell receptor (beta chain). The sample is drawn from a study of shared clonotypes between healthy human individuals. TCRdb keeps only in-frame clones here, not all; method: immunoSEQ multiplex PCR. This sample has approximately 2,200,000 clones, with more than 85% found just once. Naive CD8 populations comprised CD45RO-negative cells positively selected for CCR7, excluding terminally differentiated effector memory CD45RA+ cells. The V gene's germline CDR1 is LGHNA and CDR2 YSLEER. The CDR3 extends over 14 amino acids. V was cut by 4 bases and J by 8 bases, with 15 bases left in between.

The clonotype comes from a man aged 18 to 29 in good health. Some clones in this sample may be carry-over from other donors' samples. The rearrangement uses TRBV4-3 and TRBJ2-1; D ambiguous. Input material: naive CD8+ T cells from PBMCs. The CDR3 here is CASSLEAGRYEQFF. CDR3 coding DNA: TGCGCCAGCAGCCTTGAGGCCGGCCGATATGAGCAGTTCTTC.